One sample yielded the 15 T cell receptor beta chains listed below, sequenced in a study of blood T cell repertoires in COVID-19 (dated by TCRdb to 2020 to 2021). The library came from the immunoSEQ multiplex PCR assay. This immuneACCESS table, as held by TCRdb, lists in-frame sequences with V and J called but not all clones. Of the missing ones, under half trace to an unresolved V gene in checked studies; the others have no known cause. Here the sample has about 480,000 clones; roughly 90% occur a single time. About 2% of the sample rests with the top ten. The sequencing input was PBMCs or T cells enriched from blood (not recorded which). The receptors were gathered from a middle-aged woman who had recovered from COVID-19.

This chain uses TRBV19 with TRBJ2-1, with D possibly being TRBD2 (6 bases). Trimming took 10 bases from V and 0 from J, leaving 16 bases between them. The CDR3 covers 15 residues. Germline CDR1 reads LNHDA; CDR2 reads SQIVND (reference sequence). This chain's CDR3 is CATKRVMSSYNEQFF. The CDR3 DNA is TGTGCCACTAAGCGGGTAATGAGCTCCTACAATGAGCAGTTCTTC.

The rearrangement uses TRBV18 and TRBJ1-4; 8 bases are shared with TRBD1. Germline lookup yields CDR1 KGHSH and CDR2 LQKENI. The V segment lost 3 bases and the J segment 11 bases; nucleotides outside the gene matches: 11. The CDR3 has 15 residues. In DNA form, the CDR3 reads TGTGCCAGCTCACCCGGACAGGGAATTGTCTCCAAACTGTTTTTT. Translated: CASSPGQGIVSKLFF.

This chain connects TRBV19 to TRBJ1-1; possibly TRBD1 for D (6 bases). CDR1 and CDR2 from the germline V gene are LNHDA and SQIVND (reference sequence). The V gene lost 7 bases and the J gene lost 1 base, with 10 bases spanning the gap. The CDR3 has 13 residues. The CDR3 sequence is CASTRGSNTEAFF. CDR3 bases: TGTGCCAGTACGAGGGGGTCGAACACTGAAGCTTTCTTT.

The CDR3 spells CASSLLSSGSNGYTF. As DNA, the CDR3 is TGCGCCAGCAGCTTGTTATCCTCGGGGAGCAATGGCTACACCTTC. The rearrangement links TRBV5-1 to TRBJ1-2; D remains ambiguous. This CDR3 is 15 amino acids long. Trimming removed 1 base from V and 6 bases from J, with 16 bases in between. From germline, CDR1 is SGHRS and CDR2 YFSETQ.

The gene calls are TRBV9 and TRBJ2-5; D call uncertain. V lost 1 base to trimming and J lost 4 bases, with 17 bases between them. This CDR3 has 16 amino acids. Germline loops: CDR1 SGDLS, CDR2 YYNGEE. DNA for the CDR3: TGTGCCAGCAGCGTATCTCCGCGGTCCACGGGAGAGACCCAGTACTTC. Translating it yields CASSVSPRSTGETQYF.

CDR3 in DNA: TGTGCCAGCAGCCAAGACGCTCTGACAGTGAACACTGAAGCTTTCTTT. Its protein product is CASSQDALTVNTEAFF. V gene TRBV4-2 combines with J gene TRBJ1-1, with D possibly being TRBD1 (5 bases). Trimming stripped 0 bases from V and 0 bases from J, with 11 bases between. The CDR3 has 16 amino acids. In germline, CDR1 is LGHNA, CDR2 YNFKEQ.

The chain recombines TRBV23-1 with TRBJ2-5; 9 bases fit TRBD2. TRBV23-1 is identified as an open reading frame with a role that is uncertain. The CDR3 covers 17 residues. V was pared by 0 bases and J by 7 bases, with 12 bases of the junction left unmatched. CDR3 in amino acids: CASSQSGSSGRYVTQYF. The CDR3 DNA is TGCGCCAGCAGTCAATCGGGCAGTAGCGGGAGATACGTGACCCAGTACTTC.

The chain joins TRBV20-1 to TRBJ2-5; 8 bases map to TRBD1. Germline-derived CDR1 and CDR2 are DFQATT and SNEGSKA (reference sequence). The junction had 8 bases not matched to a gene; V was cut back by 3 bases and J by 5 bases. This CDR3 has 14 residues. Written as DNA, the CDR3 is TGCAGTGCTAGTCCAGGGGGCGCGTATGAGACCCAGTACTTC. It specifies CSASPGGAYETQYF.

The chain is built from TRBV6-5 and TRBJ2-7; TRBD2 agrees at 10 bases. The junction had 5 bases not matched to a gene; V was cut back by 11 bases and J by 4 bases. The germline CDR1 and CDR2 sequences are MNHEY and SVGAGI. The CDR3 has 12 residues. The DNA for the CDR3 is TGTGCCTCCCAGCGGGGGGGATACGAGCAGTACTTC. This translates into CASQRGGYEQYF.

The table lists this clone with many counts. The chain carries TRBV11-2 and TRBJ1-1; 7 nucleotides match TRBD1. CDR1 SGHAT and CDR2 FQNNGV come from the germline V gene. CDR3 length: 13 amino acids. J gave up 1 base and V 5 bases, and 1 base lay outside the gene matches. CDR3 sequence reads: CASSGDRNTEAFF. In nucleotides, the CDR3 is TGTGCCAGCAGCGGGGACAGGAACACTGAAGCTTTCTTT.

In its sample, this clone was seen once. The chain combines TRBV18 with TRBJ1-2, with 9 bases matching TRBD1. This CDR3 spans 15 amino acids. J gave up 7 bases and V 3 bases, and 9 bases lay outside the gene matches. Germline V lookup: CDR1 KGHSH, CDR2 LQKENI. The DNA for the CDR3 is TGTGCCAGCTCACCTTCCGGGACAGGGTTGAGTGGCTACACCTTC. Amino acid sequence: CASSPSGTGLSGYTF.

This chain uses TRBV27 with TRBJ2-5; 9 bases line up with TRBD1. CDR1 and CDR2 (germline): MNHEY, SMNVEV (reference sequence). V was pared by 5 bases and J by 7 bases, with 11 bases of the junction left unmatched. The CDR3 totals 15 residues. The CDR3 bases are TGTGCCAGCAGTCCGTACCGGGACAGGGTGGCGACCCAGTACTTC. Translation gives CASSPYRDRVATQYF.

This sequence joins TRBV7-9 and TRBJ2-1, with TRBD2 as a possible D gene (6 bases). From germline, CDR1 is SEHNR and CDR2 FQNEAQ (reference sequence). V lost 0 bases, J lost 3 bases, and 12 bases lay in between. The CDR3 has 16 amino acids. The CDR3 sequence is CASSLAGTLIYNEQFF. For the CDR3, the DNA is TGTGCCAGCAGCTTAGCCGGGACTCTTATCTACAATGAGCAGTTCTTC. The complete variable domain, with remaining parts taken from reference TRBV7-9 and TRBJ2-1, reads DTGVSQNPRHKITKRGQNVTFRCDPISEHNRLYWYRQTLGQGPEFLTYFQNEAQLEKSRLLSDRFSAERPKGSFSTLEIQRTEQGDSAMYLCASSLAGTLIYNEQFFGPGTRLTVL.

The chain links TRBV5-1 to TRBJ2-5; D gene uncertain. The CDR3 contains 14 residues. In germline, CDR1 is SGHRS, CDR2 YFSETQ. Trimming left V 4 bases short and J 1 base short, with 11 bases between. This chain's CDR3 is CASSPGVAQETQYF. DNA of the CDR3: TGCGCCAGCAGCCCCGGAGTCGCCCAAGAGACCCAGTACTTC.

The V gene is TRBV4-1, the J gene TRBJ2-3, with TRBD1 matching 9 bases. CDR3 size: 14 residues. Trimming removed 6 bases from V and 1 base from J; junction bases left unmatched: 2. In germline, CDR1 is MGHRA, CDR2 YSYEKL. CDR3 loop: CASRRQGGTDTQYF. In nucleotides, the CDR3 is TGCGCCAGCAGAAGACAGGGGGGCACAGATACGCAGTATTTT.